The following is a TCR beta chain sequence with its context. Described time point: patch test 3, about 24 weeks after DPC sensitization. The treatment was: therapeutic diphenylcyclopropenone sensitization with weekly scalp DPC. The study extracted total RNA from unfractionated whole blood. This CDR3 has 14 residues. Germline V gene data show CDR1 as DFQATT and CDR2 as SNEGSKA (reference sequence). V gave up 0 bases and J gave up 2 bases; unmatched junction bases: 3. These data are taken from a study of human T cells and chemical hapten exposure. TCRdb itself ran the RACE reads through MiXCR, one entry per CDR3 protein. Of tens of thousands of distinct CDR3 sequences detected, more than 9.5% appear once; the ten largest clones hold approximately 1.5%.

The sample in question was whole blood, obtained in connection with sensitization to the hapten diphenylcyclopropenone (DPC). The receptor's source is a woman between 45 and 65 years old with alopecia areata. Some clones in this sample may be carry-over from other donors' samples. This chain connects TRBV20-1 to TRBJ2-7; 8 nucleotides align to TRBD2. CDR3 sequence (DNA): TGCAGTGCTAGAGACGGTAGCGGGACCTACGAGCAGTACTTC. As protein: CSARDGSGTYEQYF.